This T cell receptor beta chain derives from a study of blood T cell repertoires in COVID-19. About the study: Samples representing acute and convalescent COVID-19 were sourced from the United States, Italy and Spain. Sources were T cells, B-cell-depleted T cells, or PBMCs; the material itself was cDNA or gDNA.

V shed 3 bases and J 14 bases; nucleotides not matched to a gene: 7. CDR1 is SNHLY and CDR2 is FYNNEI in the germline V gene. This CDR3 contains 12 residues. Per the study methods: Cell counts per sample came from amplifying reference gene primers. TCRdb keeps only in-frame clones here, not all; method: immunoSEQ multiplex PCR. That table supplies the V and J calls and clone size; D and trimming were determined from the DNA. This table holds roughly 100,000 clones, approximately 84% found once. Source material: peripheral blood. The clonotype originates from a man in his forties with active or convalescent COVID-19. The chain links TRBV2 to TRBJ1-5; 7 bases are shared with TRBD1. Here the CDR3 DNA reads TGTGCCAGCAGTGATTGGACAGGCCGGGAGCATTTT. This sequence encodes CASSDWTGREHF.